The present T cell receptor (beta chain) was sequenced within a study of T cell responses to AZD1222 COVID-19 vaccine. The method was immunoSEQ multiplex PCR; TCRdb's version includes in-frame clones alone and lacks a portion of them. The repertoire includes about 180,000 clones, roughly 91% of them detected once, and about 1.9% sits in the top ten. The germline gives CDR1 LNHDA, CDR2 SQIVND (reference sequence). The CDR3 extends over 15 amino acids. Trimming at V came to 6 bases and at J to 2 bases, leaving 5 bases not matched to a gene. The specimen comprised peripheral blood, sampled 28 days after the second AZD1222 dose. The chain carries TRBV19 and TRBJ2-5, with 11 bases aligning to TRBD1. The clonotype comes from an adult who received the AZD1222 COVID-19 vaccine. DNA for the CDR3: TGTGCCAGTAGAATGGGGACAGGGGGTCAAGAGACCCAGTACTTC. It translates to CASRMGTGGQETQYF.